Following are 19 T cell receptor beta chains from one sample sequenced in a study of vaccination and CD4 T cells after COVID-19. What these receptors recognize is not known. Time point indicated: late sampling 161 to 241 days after vaccination in three convalescent patients. Treatment noted: approximately 10-day PBMC culture with coronavirus spike peptide pools or control peptides (ViraFEST assay). An Oncomine TCR Beta short-read assay was used to sequence the DNA from cultured CD4+ T cells. TCRdb processed the PCR reads anew with MiXCR; each CDR3 protein has one entry. The sample yields tens of thousands of distinct CDR3 sequences, around a third seen once. The source material was CD4+ T cells from blood, cultured in vitro, sampled about 7 months after SARS-CoV-2 vaccination. The receptors here all came from a human donor who had recovered from COVID-19.

This clonotype has a handful of counts. This chain links TRBV19 with TRBJ2-5; 10 bases match TRBD1. V dropped 4 bases and J dropped 0; count of bases not matched to a gene: 5. This CDR3 has 16 amino acids. The germline V gene has CDR1 LNHDA and CDR2 SQIVND (reference sequence). This CDR3 reads CASSSRDRGYQETQYF. The CDR3 coding sequence is TGTGCCAGTAGTAGCCGGGACAGGGGATACCAAGAGACCCAGTACTTC.

This clonotype was picked up a small number of times. The gene calls are TRBV6-5 and TRBJ1-5; possibly TRBD1 for D (6 bases). The CDR3 spans 18 residues. Germline CDR1 MNHEY, CDR2 SVGAGI. Trimming removed 4 bases at V and 0 bases at J, with 19 bases between. The CDR3 coding sequence is TGTGCCAGCAGTTTTGCCCCCGGGACACCCTATAGCAATCAGCCCCAGCATTTT. Translation: CASSFAPGTPYSNQPQHF.

The rearrangement joins TRBV18 to TRBJ2-5; 7 bases match TRBD1. The CDR3 runs to 13 residues. V was clipped by 2 bases and J by 4 bases; unmatched bases: 1. CDR1 and CDR2 from the germline V gene are KGHSH and LQKENI. CDR3 bases: TGTGCCAGCTCACCAGCAGGGGGAGAGACCCAGTACTTC. It specifies CASSPAGGETQYF. Complete variable domain (other parts from reference TRBV18 and TRBJ2-5): NAGVMQNPRHLVRRRGQEARLRCSPMKGHSHVYWYRQLPEEGLKFMVYLQKENIIDESGMPKERFSAEFPKEGPSILRIQQVVRGDSAAYFCASSPAGGETQYFGPGTRLLVL.

This clonotype was seen a few times. The V call is TRBV20-1, the J call TRBJ1-1, with 9 bases fitting TRBD1. The V and J ends lost 6 bases and 10 bases, in that order; junction bases with no gene match: 18. The germline V gene has CDR1 DFQATT and CDR2 SNEGSKA (reference sequence). The CDR3 is 15 residues long. CDR3 sequence reads: CSAPGQGGGSVGAFF. The CDR3 DNA sequence: TGCAGTGCGCCGGGACAGGGTGGAGGAAGTGTGGGAGCTTTCTTT.

In the case of this clonotype: A read error may account for a junction end that differs from germline. The genes are TRBV20-1 and TRBJ2-5; 9 bases fit TRBD2. The CDR3 has 14 residues. Germline lookup yields CDR1 DFQATT and CDR2 SNEGSKA (reference sequence). The chain's CDR3 is CSAKTSGAQGTQYF. DNA of the CDR3: TGCAGTGCTAAGACTAGCGGAGCCCAAGGGACCCAGTACTTC.

There are a few counts of this clonotype. The chain carries TRBV2 and TRBJ1-2, with TRBD1 as a possible D gene (5 bases). The CDR3 consists of 12 residues. V lost 8 bases, J lost 8 bases, and 15 bases lay in between. Germline V gene lookup returns CDR1 SNHLY and CDR2 FYNNEI. This chain's CDR3 is CASGGRTWGYTF. The CDR3 DNA reads TGTGCCAGCGGAGGTCGGACATGGGGCTACACCTTC.

J is TRBJ2-5 and V is TRBV6-1; tentatively, D is TRBD1 (5 bases). The CDR3 spans 15 residues. V was trimmed by 8 bases and J by 2 bases, leaving 18 bases between them. Germline CDR1 and CDR2: MNHNS and SASEGT. DNA of the CDR3: TGTGCCAGCGAAGGGGCGGCTCCCCAACAAGAGACCCAGTACTTC. This encodes CASEGAAPQQETQYF.

This clonotype was observed a handful of times. The V and J genes are TRBV19 and TRBJ2-1; D not certain. V dropped 3 bases and J dropped 1 base, with 13 bases sitting between them. CDR1 and CDR2 (germline): LNHDA, SQIVND (reference sequence). This CDR3 contains 16 residues. The CDR3 spells CASSIRSTLSYNEQFF. DNA of the CDR3: TGTGCCAGTAGTATTCGGAGTACCCTTTCCTACAATGAGCAGTTCTTC.

The CDR3 region is CASSPYLGGNGYTF. The CDR3 DNA is TGCGCCAGCAGCCCCTACCTGGGGGGAAATGGCTACACCTTC. The chain uses TRBV4-1 and TRBJ1-2, with a weak D call TRBD1 (5 bases). The V end lost 4 bases, the J end lost 6 bases, and 15 bases lay between the germline ends. The CDR3 runs to 14 residues. The germline gives CDR1 MGHRA, CDR2 YSYEKL.

This clonotype has a handful of counts. The V and J genes are TRBV20-1 and TRBJ2-1; 16 bases are a match to TRBD2. CDR1 is DFQATT and CDR2 is SNEGSKA in the germline V gene (reference sequence). CDR3 length: 15 amino acids. The ends lost 3 bases at V and 9 bases at J; junction bases unmatched: 5. CDR3 sequence (DNA): TGCAGTGCTAGGGTTGGGACTAGCGGGGGGGTTGAGCAGTTCTTC. It specifies CSARVGTSGGVEQFF.

This clonotype was detected only a few times. J is TRBJ1-2 and V is TRBV7-9, with D maybe TRBD1 (5 bases). The CDR3 loop spans 15 amino acids. Germline V gene data show CDR1 as SEHNR and CDR2 as FQNEAQ (reference sequence). V was trimmed by 5 bases and J by 3 bases, leaving 16 bases between them. CDR3 in DNA: TGTGCCAGCAGCACCTGGGGGGGATCGGACTATGGCTACACCTTC. Protein: CASSTWGGSDYGYTF.

This clonotype was recorded a few times. The rearrangement joins TRBV19 to TRBJ2-3; D uncertain. From germline, CDR1 is LNHDA and CDR2 SQIVND (reference sequence). There are 13 residues in the CDR3. V was clipped by 1 base and J by 4 bases, with 6 bases between them. The CDR3 DNA reads as TGTGCCAGTAGTATAGGGGTCCCAGATACGCAGTATTTT. As protein: CASSIGVPDTQYF.

This chain connects TRBV15 to TRBJ2-3; 11 nucleotides align to TRBD2. Germline loops: CDR1 LNHNV, CDR2 YYDKDF (reference sequence). With 8 bases clipped from V and 9 bases from J, the junction kept 10 bases outside the gene matches. The CDR3 consists of 14 residues. Here the CDR3 reads CATQLAGEARTQYF. The CDR3 bases are TGTGCCACCCAACTAGCGGGGGAGGCACGGACGCAGTATTTT.

The rearrangement uses TRBV6-1 and TRBJ2-3, with D possibly TRBD1 on 5 matching bases. The V end lost 6 bases, the J end lost 5 bases, and 12 bases lay between the germline ends. CDR1 and CDR2 from the germline V gene are MNHNS and SASEGT. The CDR3 extends over 13 amino acids. For the CDR3, the DNA is TGTGCCAGCAGCGCCAGACAGCAAGATACGCAGTATTTT. Translation: CASSARQQDTQYF.

CDR3 loop: CASSRSRQLTGELFF. In nucleotides, the CDR3 is TGCGCCAGCAGCCGGTCGCGGCAGCTGACCGGGGAGCTGTTTTTT. This chain joins TRBV4-1 and TRBJ2-2; D remains unclear. V lost 4 bases to trimming and J lost 5 bases, with 14 bases between them. Germline CDR1 and CDR2: MGHRA and YSYEKL. This CDR3 has 15 amino acids.

This rearrangement joins TRBV7-8 to TRBJ2-7; D remains ambiguous. This CDR3 is 15 amino acids long. Germline V gene sequence: CDR1 SGHVS, CDR2 FQNEAQ. V lost 1 base and J 5 bases, leaving 15 bases between the germline ends. The CDR3 DNA is TGTGCCAGCAGCTTAGGGCACCCTCAGACCCACGAGCAGTACTTC. Translating it yields CASSLGHPQTHEQYF. The variable domain in full, with the rest retrieved from reference TRBV7-8 and TRBJ2-7, is GAGVSQSPRYKVAKRGQDVALRCDPISGHVSLFWYQQALGQGPEFLTYFQNEAQLDKSGLPSDRFFAERPEGSVSTLKIQRTQQEDSAVYLCASSLGHPQTHEQYFGPGTRLTVT.

V gene TRBV24-1 combines with J gene TRBJ2-2; 14 bases align to TRBD2. The length of the CDR3 is 16 residues. The V gene's germline CDR1 is KGHDR and CDR2 SFDVKD. The ends lost 7 bases at V and 6 bases at J; junction bases unmatched: 6. In nucleotides, the CDR3 is TGTGCCACCAGGACTAGCGGGAGGGGTCAGTCCGGGGAGCTGTTTTTT. It is translated as CATRTSGRGQSGELFF.

As regards this clonotype: At one boundary the junction diverges from the germline segment, which might be a read error. The CDR3 DNA reads as TGTGCCAGCACCGTACAGGGGTCGACTGGAGCTTTCTTT. This sequence encodes CASTVQGSTGAFF. The rearrangement links TRBV6-1 to TRBJ1-1; 7 bases align to TRBD1. Germline CDR1 reads MNHNS; CDR2 reads SASEGT. The CDR3 runs 13 residues.

The CDR3 sequence is CASSLGGRAPGGKQYF. CDR3 sequence (DNA): TGTGCCAGCAGCTTGGGAGGGAGGGCCCCCGGGGGCAAGCAGTACTTC. The V and J genes are TRBV5-6 and TRBJ2-7, with D possibly matching TRBD2 (7 bases). Trimming cost V 0 bases and J 8 bases, with 21 bases left between them. The CDR3 runs to 16 residues. Per germline, CDR1 SGHDT and CDR2 YYEEEE.